This TCR beta chain comes out of a study of blood T cell repertoires in COVID-19. This CDR3 spans 15 amino acids. Germline loops: CDR1 MNHEY, CDR2 SVGEGT. V lost 0 bases to trimming and J lost 4 bases, with 10 bases between them. TCRdb keeps only in-frame clones here, not all; method: immunoSEQ multiplex PCR. This sample carries hundreds of thousands of clones, approximately 86% of them seen once, and the ten largest clones take about 1.7%. This chain joins TRBV6-2 or TRBV6-3 and TRBJ1-5; D is ambiguous. Sequences were obtained from peripheral blood. This TCR derives from a woman aged 60-75 years who had recovered from COVID-19. The CDR3 sequence is CASSYSSGRNQPQHF. Here the CDR3 DNA reads TGTGCCAGCAGTTACTCTTCTGGGAGGAATCAGCCCCAGCATTTT.